This TCR beta chain appears in the sequencing data of a study of T cells in Graves' hyperthyroidism and ophthalmopathy. Disease lasting under 3 months, a NOSPECS grade of at least 4, and a Clinical Activity Score of at least 3 were features of the ophthalmopathy patients. Exclusion of patients followed from uncontrolled infection, other autoimmune disease, pregnancy or lactation. Concerning this clonotype: Its cognate antigen is unknown.

Findings and caveats of the study: Most thyroid-expanded clonotypes above 0.001 were also found in blood. Patients with ophthalmopathy were separated from those with stable hyperthyroidism by a 13 V-J model.

The CDR3 regions of TCR beta were amplified from RNA transcripts. The HTBI primer set was used in a first-round RT-PCR of the TCR CDR3. TCRdb passed the multiplex PCR reads through MiXCR, listing each CDR3 protein once. The sample contains a few hundred thousand distinct CDR3 sequences, approximately 23% of which appear only once. This receptor was identified in a woman aged 70-85 years with Graves' ophthalmopathy. The sequenced sample consisted of blood.

CDR3 residues: CASSDGQGVTETQYF. CDR3 DNA: TGTGCCAGTAGTGATGGACAGGGGGTCACAGAGACCCAGTACTTC. This chain joins TRBV19 and TRBJ2-5; 10 bases line up with TRBD1. Trimming took 5 bases from V and 4 from J; bases not matched to a gene: 7. The CDR3 loop spans 15 amino acids. Germline values: CDR1 LNHDA, CDR2 SQIVND (reference sequence).